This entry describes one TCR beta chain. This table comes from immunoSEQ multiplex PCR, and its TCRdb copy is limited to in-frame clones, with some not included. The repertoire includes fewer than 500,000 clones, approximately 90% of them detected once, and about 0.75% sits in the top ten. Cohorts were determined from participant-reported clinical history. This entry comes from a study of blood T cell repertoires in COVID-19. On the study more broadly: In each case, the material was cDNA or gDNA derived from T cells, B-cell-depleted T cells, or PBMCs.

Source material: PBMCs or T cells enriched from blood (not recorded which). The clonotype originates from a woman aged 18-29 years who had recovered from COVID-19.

CDR3 sequence (DNA): TGTGCCTGGAGTGAGGGGGTAACCGGGGAGCTGTTTTTT. This gives the protein CAWSEGVTGELFF. V usage is TRBV30 and J usage is TRBJ2-2; perhaps TRBD1 as D (6 bases). This CDR3 is 13 amino acids long. V gave up 1 base and J gave up 5 bases, with 8 bases separating them. CDR1 GTSNPN and CDR2 SVGIG come from the germline V gene (reference sequence).